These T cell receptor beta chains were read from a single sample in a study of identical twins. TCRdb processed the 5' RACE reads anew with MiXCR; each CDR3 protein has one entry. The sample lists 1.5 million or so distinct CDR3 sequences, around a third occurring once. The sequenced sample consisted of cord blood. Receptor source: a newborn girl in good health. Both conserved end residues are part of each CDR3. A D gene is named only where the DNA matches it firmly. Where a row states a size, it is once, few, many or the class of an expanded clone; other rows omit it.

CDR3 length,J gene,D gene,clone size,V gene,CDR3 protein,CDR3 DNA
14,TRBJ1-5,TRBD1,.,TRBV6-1,CASSWDRAEQPQHF,TGTGCCAGCAGTTGGGACAGGGCGGAACAGCCCCAGCATTTT
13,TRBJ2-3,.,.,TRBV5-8,CASSDDDTDTQYF,TGTGCCAGCAGCGACGACGACACAGATACGCAGTATTTT
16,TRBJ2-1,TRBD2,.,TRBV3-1,CASSRMVLAGGNEQFF,TGTGCCAGCAGCCGAATGGTACTAGCGGGAGGTAATGAGCAGTTCTTC
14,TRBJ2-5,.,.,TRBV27,CASRPFGGQETQYF,TGTGCCAGCAGACCTTTTGGGGGCCAAGAGACCCAGTACTTC
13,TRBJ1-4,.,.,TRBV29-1,CSVEGQYREKLFF,TGCAGCGTTGAAGGACAATACAGGGAAAAACTGTTTTTT
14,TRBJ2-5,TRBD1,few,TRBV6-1,CASLRDRLQETQYF,TGTGCCAGCCTCCGGGACAGATTACAAGAGACCCAGTACTTC
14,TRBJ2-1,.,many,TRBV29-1,CSVNSLSSYNEQFF,TGCAGCGTTAATTCCCTGAGCTCCTACAATGAGCAGTTCTTC
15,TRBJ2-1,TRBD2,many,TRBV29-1,CSATRGSGAYNEQFF,TGCAGCGCCACTCGAGGTAGCGGGGCCTACAATGAGCAGTTCTTC
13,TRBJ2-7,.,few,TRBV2,CASSDVGNYEQYF,TGTGCCAGCAGTGACGTCGGGAACTACGAGCAGTACTTC
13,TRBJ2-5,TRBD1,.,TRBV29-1,CSVGTGGGETQYF,TGCAGCGTTGGAACAGGGGGCGGGGAGACCCAGTACTTC
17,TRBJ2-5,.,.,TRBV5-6,CASSLGLVSYSQETQYF,TGTGCCAGCAGCTTGGGCCTAGTGTCTTACTCACAAGAGACCCAGTACTTC
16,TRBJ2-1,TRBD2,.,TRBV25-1,CASSVRQGLADNEQFF,TGTGCCAGCAGTGTCCGACAGGGACTAGCGGACAATGAGCAGTTCTTC
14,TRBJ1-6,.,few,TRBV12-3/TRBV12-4,CASSLRDTVGPLHF,TGTGCCAGCAGTTTAAGGGACACGGTAGGGCCCCTCCACTTT
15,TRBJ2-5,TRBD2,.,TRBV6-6,CASSYLLAGGETQYF,TGTGCCAGCAGTTACTTACTAGCGGGAGGGGAGACCCAGTACTTC
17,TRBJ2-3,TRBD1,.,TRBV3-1,CASSQAIWTGGPDTQYF,TGTGCCAGCAGCCAAGCCATCTGGACAGGGGGCCCAGATACGCAGTATTTT
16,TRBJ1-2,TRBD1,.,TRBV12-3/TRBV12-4,CASSLRTGSPNYGYTF,TGTGCCAGCAGTTTAAGGACAGGGTCTCCTAACTATGGCTACACCTTC
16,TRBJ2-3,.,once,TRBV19,CASSIDGRGATDTQYF,TGTGCCAGTAGTATAGATGGTCGGGGGGCCACAGATACGCAGTATTTT
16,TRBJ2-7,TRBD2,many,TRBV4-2,CASSQDQMRGTYEQYF,TGTGCCAGCAGCCAAGACCAGATGCGGGGGACCTACGAGCAGTACTTC
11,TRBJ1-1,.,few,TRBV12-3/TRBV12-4,CASSFGRVSFF,TGTGCCAGCAGTTTCGGCAGGGTATCTTTCTTT
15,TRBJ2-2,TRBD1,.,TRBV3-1,CASSGQGSNTGELFF,TGTGCCAGCAGTGGACAGGGGTCGAACACCGGGGAGCTGTTTTTT
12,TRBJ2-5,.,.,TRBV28,CASAKGYETQYF,TGTGCCAGCGCTAAGGGGTACGAGACCCAGTACTTC
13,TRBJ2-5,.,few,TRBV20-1,CSAIESGRETQYF,TGCAGTGCCATAGAGAGCGGAAGGGAGACCCAGTACTTC
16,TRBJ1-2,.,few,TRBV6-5,CASSYSISGQLYGYTF,TGTGCCAGCAGTTACTCGATTTCCGGGCAACTATATGGCTACACCTTC
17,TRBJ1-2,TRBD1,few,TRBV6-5,CASSYSSGQPLHYGYTF,TGTGCCAGCAGTTACTCTTCGGGACAGCCACTTCATTATGGCTACACCTTC
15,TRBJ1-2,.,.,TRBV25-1,CASSRQQGPNYGYTF,TGTGCCAGCTCCCGTCAACAGGGCCCTAACTATGGCTACACCTTC
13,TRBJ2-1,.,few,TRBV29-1,CSVRGVGYNEQFF,TGCAGCGTCCGGGGTGTGGGTTACAATGAGCAGTTCTTC
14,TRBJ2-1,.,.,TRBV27,CASSLGTPAYEQFF,TGTGCCAGCAGTTTAGGGACTCCCGCCTACGAGCAGTTCTTC